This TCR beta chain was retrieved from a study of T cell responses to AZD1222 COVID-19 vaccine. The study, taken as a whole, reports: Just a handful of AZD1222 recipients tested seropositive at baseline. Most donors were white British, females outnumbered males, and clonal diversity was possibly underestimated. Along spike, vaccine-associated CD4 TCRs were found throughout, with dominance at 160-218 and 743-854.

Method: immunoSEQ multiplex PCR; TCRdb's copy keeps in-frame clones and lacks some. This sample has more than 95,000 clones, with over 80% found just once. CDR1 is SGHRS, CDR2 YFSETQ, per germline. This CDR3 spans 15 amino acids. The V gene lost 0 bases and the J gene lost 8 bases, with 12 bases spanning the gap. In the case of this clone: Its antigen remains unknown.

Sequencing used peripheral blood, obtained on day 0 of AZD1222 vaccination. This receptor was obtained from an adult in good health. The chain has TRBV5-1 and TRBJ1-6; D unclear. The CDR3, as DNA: TGCGCCAGCAGCTTGGCGGGCAGGTCCTATTCACCCCTCCACTTT. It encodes CASSLAGRSYSPLHF.